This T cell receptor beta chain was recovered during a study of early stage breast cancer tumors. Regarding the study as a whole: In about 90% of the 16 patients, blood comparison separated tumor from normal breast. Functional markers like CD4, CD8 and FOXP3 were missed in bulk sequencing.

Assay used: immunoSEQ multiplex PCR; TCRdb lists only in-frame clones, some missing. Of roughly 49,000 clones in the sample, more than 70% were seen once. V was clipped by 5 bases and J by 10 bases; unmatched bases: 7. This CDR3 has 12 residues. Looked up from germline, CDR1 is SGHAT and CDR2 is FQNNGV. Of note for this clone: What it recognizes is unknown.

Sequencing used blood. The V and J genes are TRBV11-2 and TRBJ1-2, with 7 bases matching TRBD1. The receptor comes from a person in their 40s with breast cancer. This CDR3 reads CASSGGQSIYTF. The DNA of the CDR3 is TGTGCCAGCAGCGGGGGACAGTCGATCTACACCTTC.